The T cell receptor beta chain described here comes from a study of OX40 agonist ivuxolimab in advanced cancers. The wider study: Prior anti-PD-1, anti-PD-L1 or anti-CTLA-4 therapy did not bar entry, and approximately 40% had some. Study-wide findings and caveats: At doses 0.1 to 3.0 mg/kg, CD4+ and CD8+ clones expanded. Normalized T-cell clonal expansion was also low in some nonresponders.

This clone has more than one count but fewer than ten. Its antigen is not identified. Using immunoSEQ multiplex PCR, the repertoire was profiled, and TCRdb retains in-frame clones only, with some absent. The table shows about 70,000 clones, with around 80% occurring only once. CDR1 ENHRY and CDR2 SYGVKD come from the germline V gene. V lost 2 bases and J lost 7; bases outside the gene matches: 7. There are 14 residues in the CDR3. This specimen was CD4+ or CD8+ T cells sorted from blood, taken in a trial of the OX40 agonist ivuxolimab. The chain recombines TRBV10-3 with TRBJ1-2, with TRBD1 matching 7 bases. The sequence was obtained from an adult with an advanced solid tumor such as melanoma, head and neck, liver or kidney cancer. The CDR3 nucleotides are TGTGCCATCAGTGAGGAGACAGGGTTACGTGGCTACACCTTC. Its protein is CAISEETGLRGYTF.